This T cell receptor (beta chain) was recovered during a study of blood T cell repertoires in COVID-19. Produced via immunoSEQ multiplex PCR; TCRdb's table is partial and in-frame only. Of 15,000 to 20,000 clones in the sample, approximately 85% were seen once. V lost 4 bases to trimming and J lost 1 base, with 13 bases between them. CDR1 is SGHTA and CDR2 is FQGTGA in the germline V gene. The CDR3 spans 16 residues. The TCR was taken from a man older than 75 with acute or convalescent COVID-19. Sequencing was carried out using peripheral blood. The V gene is TRBV7-3, the J gene TRBJ2-2; possible D gene TRBD1, 7 bases. CDR3 DNA sequence: TGTGCCAGCAGCTCCCAGGGGGGTTTGAACACCGGGGAGCTGTTTTTT. Protein: CASSSQGGLNTGELFF.